The next 29 T cell receptor beta chains were all read from a single sample in a study of blood T cell repertoires in COVID-19. Using immunoSEQ multiplex PCR, the repertoire was profiled, and TCRdb retains in-frame clones only, with some absent. In the table there are over 600,000 clones, around 89% of which are singletons. The specimen sequenced was peripheral blood. These receptors were obtained from a young woman with acute or convalescent COVID-19.

The chain employs TRBV7-2 and TRBJ1-2, with D uncertain. CDR3 size: 17 residues. CDR1 SGHTA and CDR2 FQGNSA come from the germline V gene. V gave up 7 bases and J gave up 0 bases, with 21 bases separating them. The CDR3 region is CASTLAPATTPNYGYTF. The CDR3, as DNA: TGTGCCAGCACCTTGGCTCCGGCCACGACTCCTAACTATGGCTACACCTTC.

The count of this clone is one. V and J are TRBV5-1 and TRBJ2-1, with 9 bases lining up with TRBD1. The CDR3 is 17 residues long. Per germline, CDR1 SGHRS and CDR2 YFSETQ. V shed 4 bases and J 8 bases; nucleotides not matched to a gene: 16. The CDR3 reads CASSPDRGRDLQDEQFF. The CDR3 DNA follows: TGCGCCAGCAGCCCGGACAGGGGTAGGGACCTACAGGATGAGCAGTTCTTC.

V gene TRBV6-5 combines with J gene TRBJ1-2, with a tentative D call TRBD1 (6 bases). Trimming stripped 6 bases from V and 8 bases from J, with 16 bases between. This CDR3 comprises 13 residues. Looked up from germline, CDR1 is MNHEY and CDR2 is SVGAGI. CDR3 region: CASRQGRFGGYTF. The CDR3 region has the DNA TGTGCCAGCAGGCAGGGGCGGTTCGGCGGCTACACCTTC.

The chain has TRBV5-4 and TRBJ2-1; 9 nucleotides align to TRBD2. Germline CDR1 is SGHNT and CDR2 is YYREEE (reference sequence). The CDR3 is made up of 16 amino acids. Germline trimming cut 4 bases from V and 3 bases from J; bases unmatched to any gene: 8. The chain's CDR3 is CASSPRLAAYYNEQFF. The CDR3 DNA reads as TGTGCCAGCAGCCCAAGACTAGCGGCCTACTACAATGAGCAGTTCTTC.

The chain links TRBV28 to TRBJ1-4; tentatively, D is TRBD1 (5 bases). The CDR3 is 12 residues long. The germline gives CDR1 MDHEN, CDR2 SYDVKM. The ends were cut back, 11 bases at V and 7 bases at J, with 14 bases in the middle. Here the CDR3 DNA reads TGTGCCGTCGCGGGGCGTAGTGAAAAACTGTTTTTT. Translated, it gives CAVAGRSEKLFF.

This chain links TRBV30 with TRBJ2-2; D perhaps matches TRBD2 (5 bases). With 0 bases removed from V and 7 bases from J, the gap between germline ends came to 15 bases. Germline V gives CDR1 GTSNPN, CDR2 SVGIG (reference sequence). CDR3 length equals 15 residues. CDR3 loop: CAWSVRGGRHGELFF. The CDR3 DNA follows: TGTGCCTGGAGTGTACGTGGAGGTAGACACGGGGAGCTGTTTTTT.

The V gene is TRBV19, the J gene TRBJ1-5; D possibly corresponds to TRBD1 (6 bases). The germline CDR1 and CDR2 sequences are LNHDA and SQIVND (reference sequence). Trimming left V 1 base short and J 9 bases short, with 19 bases between. This CDR3 spans 16 amino acids. CDR3 in DNA: TGTGCCAGTAGTATAGGGGTGGAGGGGGGGTTTCGGCCCCAGCATTTT. This sequence encodes CASSIGVEGGFRPQHF.

The CDR3 sequence: CASSPLWGTDNEQFF. The CDR3 region has the DNA TGTGCCAGTAGTCCTCTATGGGGGACTGACAATGAGCAGTTCTTC. The chain uses TRBV19 and TRBJ2-1; D perhaps matches TRBD2 (6 bases). The CDR3 has 15 residues. CDR1 is LNHDA, CDR2 SQIVND, per germline (reference sequence). Between the trimmed V and J ends, which lost 5 bases and 5 bases, there was a span of 16 bases.

The chain is built from TRBV19 and TRBJ2-3, with TRBD2 matching over 8 bases. Germline V gene data show CDR1 as LNHDA and CDR2 as SQIVND (reference sequence). With V trimmed by 4 bases and J by 0 bases, 15 bases remained unmatched. This CDR3 comprises 19 residues. CDR3 protein: CASSNIPLTSATSTDTQYF. The CDR3 DNA sequence: TGTGCCAGTAGTAACATCCCCCTGACTAGCGCAACTAGCACAGATACGCAGTATTTT. Full variable domain (remainder filled in from reference TRBV19 and TRBJ2-3): DGGITQSPKYLFRKEGQNVTLSCEQNLNHDAMYWYRQDPGQGLRLIYYSQIVNDFQKGDIAEGYSVSREKKESFPLTVTSAQKNPTAFYLCASSNIPLTSATSTDTQYFGPGTRLTVL.

The chain recombines TRBV12-3 or TRBV12-4 with TRBJ2-1; D gene uncertain. The CDR3 totals 11 residues. With 8 bases removed from V and 4 bases from J, the gap between germline ends came to 6 bases. In nucleotides, the CDR3 is TGTGCCAGCGGGCAGTACAATGAGCAGTTCTTC. Encoded protein: CASGQYNEQFF.

Note on this clone: The same CDR3 arises from other DNA sequences in this sample as well. J is TRBJ1-4 and V is TRBV6-5; tentatively, D is TRBD1 (5 bases). The ends were cut back, 2 bases at V and 2 bases at J, with 6 bases in the middle. The CDR3 has 14 amino acids. CDR1 and CDR2 from the germline V gene are MNHEY and SVGAGI. The CDR3 region is CASSYGGTNEKLFF. The CDR3 DNA reads TGTGCCAGCAGTTACGGGGGGACTAATGAAAAACTGTTTTTT.

The rearrangement joins TRBV7-3 to TRBJ2-3; maybe TRBD2 (6 bases). The CDR3 has 19 residues. Germline values: CDR1 SGHTA, CDR2 FQGTGA. The germline V and J ends were trimmed by 0 bases and 0 bases, with 19 bases remaining between them. The DNA for the CDR3 is TGTGCCAGCAGCTTAACCTTTCGGTCAGGCGGGACCAGCACAGATACGCAGTATTTT. Translated: CASSLTFRSGGTSTDTQYF.

The V gene is TRBV7-3, the J gene TRBJ2-2, with 9 bases aligning to TRBD2. Germline loops: CDR1 SGHTA, CDR2 FQGTGA. V was clipped by 3 bases and J by 2 bases; unmatched bases: 4. CDR3 length equals 16 residues. The CDR3 region is CASSFQRGANTGELFF. The CDR3 coding sequence is TGTGCCAGCAGCTTCCAGCGGGGGGCTAACACCGGGGAGCTGTTTTTT.

This clone has a handful of counts. The chain employs TRBV30 and TRBJ1-5; maybe TRBD1 (6 bases). Germline V CDR1 and CDR2: GTSNPN, SVGIG (reference sequence). This CDR3 spans 13 amino acids. V lost 5 bases to trimming and J lost 3 bases, with 11 bases between them. The DNA for the CDR3 is TGTGCCTGGTACAGGGAGCCCAATCAGCCCCAGCATTTT. Its translation: CAWYREPNQPQHF.

This rearrangement joins TRBV9 to TRBJ2-5; maybe TRBD2 (5 bases). The germline gives CDR1 SGDLS, CDR2 YYNGEE. The CDR3 length is 16 residues. The V and J ends lost 0 bases and 2 bases respectively, with 14 bases between them. CDR3 nucleotides: TGTGCCAGCAGCGTAGGTGGAGGCTACCTACAAGAGACCCAGTACTTC. Translated, it gives CASSVGGGYLQETQYF.

This clone was observed a single time. The genes are TRBV28 and TRBJ1-3; 7 bases are shared with TRBD1. This CDR3 spans 17 amino acids. Germline assignment: CDR1 MDHEN and CDR2 SYDVKM. The trim removed 5 bases at V and 4 bases at J, leaving 14 bases unmatched. This CDR3 reads CASSVSTGTVGGNTIYF. CDR3 bases: TGTGCCAGCAGTGTCTCCACGGGGACAGTGGGAGGAAACACCATATATTTT.

The table lists this clone with a count of one. The chain links TRBV11-2 to TRBJ2-7, with 9 bases aligning to TRBD1. V shed 6 bases, J shed 0 bases, and the junction held 6 bases outside the gene matches. The V gene's germline CDR1 is SGHAT and CDR2 FQNNGV. The CDR3 sequence is 15 residues long. CDR3 region: CASRPPGQGSYEQYF. Here the CDR3 DNA reads TGTGCCAGCAGGCCCCCGGGACAGGGCTCCTACGAGCAGTACTTC.

The rearrangement links TRBV5-6 to TRBJ1-2; D is undetermined. The CDR3 runs 16 residues. Germline CDR1 SGHDT, CDR2 YYEEEE. V lost 3 bases, J lost 3 bases, and 18 bases lay in between. CDR3 nucleotide sequence: TGTGCCAGCAGCTCCGGGAGCTACCCCGGGCACTATGGCTACACCTTC. It specifies CASSSGSYPGHYGYTF.

The chain joins TRBV18 to TRBJ2-3; D remains ambiguous. V was clipped by 0 bases and J by 0 bases, with 10 bases between them. CDR3 size: 16 residues. CDR1 is KGHSH, CDR2 LQKENI, per germline. CDR3 region: CASSPPATPSTDTQYF. The CDR3 DNA reads TGTGCCAGCTCACCACCGGCAACACCTAGCACAGATACGCAGTATTTT.

The gene calls are TRBV5-1 and TRBJ2-3; 9 positions agree with TRBD2. Trimming removed 4 bases from V and 4 bases from J; junction bases left unmatched: 7. Per germline, CDR1 SGHRS and CDR2 YFSETQ. The CDR3 totals 15 residues. In DNA form, the CDR3 reads TGCGCCAGCAGCGCAGGCGGGGGGGGCCCAGATACGCAGTATTTT. Its protein product is CASSAGGGGPDTQYF. The full variable domain, rest sourced from reference TRBV5-1 and TRBJ2-3, is KAGVTQTPRYLIKTRGQQVTLSCSPISGHRSVSWYQQTPGQGLQFLFEYFSETQRNKGNFPGRFSGRQFSNSRSEMNVSTLELGDSALYLCASSAGGGGPDTQYFGPGTRLTVL.

This chain joins TRBV5-6 and TRBJ1-2; no clear D. CDR1 and CDR2 (germline): SGHDT, YYEEEE. Between the trimmed V and J ends, which lost 0 bases and 6 bases, there was a span of 6 bases. This CDR3 contains 12 residues. The CDR3 protein is CASSLDQDGYTF. Written as DNA, the CDR3 is TGTGCCAGCAGCTTGGATCAGGATGGCTACACCTTC.

The chain has TRBV5-7 and TRBJ1-6, with D possibly matching TRBD1 (6 bases). TRBV5-7 carries the ORF label, with uncertain function. This CDR3 comprises 15 residues. V dropped 0 bases and J dropped 6 bases, with 10 bases sitting between them. The CDR3 spells CASSLAGGPNSPLHF. Here the CDR3 DNA reads TGTGCCAGCAGCTTGGCGGGGGGCCCTAATTCACCCCTCCACTTT.

The chain couples TRBV21-1 to TRBJ1-4. TRBV21-1 is annotated as a pseudogene. This CDR3 comprises 18 residues. For the CDR3, the DNA is TGTGCCAGCACCGGGAGACAGCACTGTTCTGCAACTAATGAAAAACTGTTTTTT. Amino acid sequence: CASTGRQHCSATNEKLFF.

V and J are TRBV5-5 and TRBJ1-1; the D is unclear. Germline CDR1 reads SGHKS; CDR2 reads YYEKEE (reference sequence). Trimming pared 6 bases from V and 4 bases from J, leaving 16 bases between. There are 14 residues in the CDR3. The CDR3 reads CASTSASWSTEAFF. The CDR3 DNA reads as TGTGCCAGCACCTCGGCATCCTGGAGCACTGAAGCTTTCTTT.

The chain links TRBV28 to TRBJ1-5; 7 positions match TRBD1. The CDR3 contains 15 residues. Unmatched junction bases numbered 10, after V lost 4 bases and J lost 7 bases. The V gene's germline CDR1 is MDHEN and CDR2 SYDVKM. The CDR3 here is CASSSPTGRHQPQHF. As DNA, the CDR3 is TGTGCCAGCAGTTCCCCGACAGGGAGACACCAGCCCCAGCATTTT.

The J gene is TRBJ2-4, the V gene TRBV27, with D tentatively TRBD2 (5 bases). The V and J ends lost 3 bases and 7 bases respectively, with 13 bases between them. The CDR3 totals 14 residues. The germline gives CDR1 MNHEY, CDR2 SMNVEV (reference sequence). DNA for the CDR3: TGTGCCAGCAGTTTTACCCTAGCCGGTAACATTCAGTACTTC. Its translation is CASSFTLAGNIQYF.

The V and J genes are TRBV18 and TRBJ1-1; D gene uncertain. Trimming pared 1 base from V and 6 bases from J, leaving 12 bases between. CDR3 size: 14 residues. Germline CDR1 KGHSH, CDR2 LQKENI. Written as DNA, the CDR3 is TGTGCCAGCTCACCACAAAGGTGGGCGTCTGAAGCTTTCTTT. As protein: CASSPQRWASEAFF.

This chain uses TRBV5-1 with TRBJ1-2, with 9 positions matching TRBD1. Unmatched junction bases numbered 9, after V lost 0 bases and J lost 6 bases. Looked up from germline, CDR1 is SGHRS and CDR2 is YFSETQ. The CDR3 is 16 amino acids. The CDR3 region has the DNA TGCGCCAGCAGCTTGGAGGGGGTAGGGACAGGGCATGGCTACACCTTC. Translated, it gives CASSLEGVGTGHGYTF.

V usage is TRBV4-1 and J usage is TRBJ2-7; TRBD1 matches 7 bases. This CDR3 spans 14 amino acids. The V segment lost 1 base and the J segment 3 bases; nucleotides outside the gene matches: 3. CDR1 is MGHRA and CDR2 is YSYEKL in the germline V gene. CDR3 region: CASSQVGQNYEQYF. In DNA form, the CDR3 reads TGCGCCAGCAGCCAAGTGGGACAGAACTACGAGCAGTACTTC.